This T cell receptor beta chain was retrieved from a study of cytomegalovirus exposure and HLA in healthy donors. Study in general: It was reported in a later analysis that the same platform had been used for the approximately 120 validation repertoires as for the 666 first-cohort repertoires. Overall study findings and caveats: The authors listed around 150 TCR beta chains as cytomegalovirus-associated. Across donors, most TCRs were seen rarely, yet some public ones were widespread. Within the approximately 110 validation repertoires, first-cohort TCR clusters tended to co-occur, according to a later analysis.

Clones were sequenced by immunoSEQ multiplex PCR, and TCRdb holds only the in-frame ones, with some missing. The repertoire consists of 55,000 to 70,000 clones, with 91% occurring once and the leading ten covering over 2%. This clone was counted a single time. The antigen remains unidentified. CDR1 and CDR2 from the germline V gene are LNHNV and YYDKDF (reference sequence). V was cut by 1 base and J by 6 bases, with 13 bases left in between. This CDR3 is 15 amino acids long. The chain uses TRBV15 and TRBJ1-5; D may be TRBD1 (6 bases). The sequencing sample was made of PBMCs. The TCR sequence derives from a woman under 40 in good health and CMV-seronegative. CDR3 sequence (DNA): TGTGCCACCAGCAGAGGGAACCAGGGGATTCAGCCCCAGCATTTT. Translated: CATSRGNQGIQPQHF.